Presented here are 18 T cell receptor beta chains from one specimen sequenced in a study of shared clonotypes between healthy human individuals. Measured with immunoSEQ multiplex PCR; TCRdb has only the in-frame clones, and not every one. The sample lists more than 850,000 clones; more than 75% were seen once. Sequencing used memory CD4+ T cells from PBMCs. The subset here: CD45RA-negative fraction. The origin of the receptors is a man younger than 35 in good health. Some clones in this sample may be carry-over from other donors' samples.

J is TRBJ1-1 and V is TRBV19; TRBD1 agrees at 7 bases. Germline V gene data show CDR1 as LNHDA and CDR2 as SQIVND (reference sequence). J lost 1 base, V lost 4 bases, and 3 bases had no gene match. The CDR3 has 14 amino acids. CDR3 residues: CASSTWDRNTEAFF. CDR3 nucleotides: TGTGCCAGTAGTACGTGGGACAGGAACACTGAAGCTTTCTTT.

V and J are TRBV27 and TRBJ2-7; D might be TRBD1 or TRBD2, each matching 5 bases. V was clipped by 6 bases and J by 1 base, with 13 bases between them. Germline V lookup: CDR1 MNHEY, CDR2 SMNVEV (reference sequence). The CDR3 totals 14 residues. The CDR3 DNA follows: TGTGCCAGCAGGGGGGTGGCAGGGTCCTACGAGCAGTACTTC. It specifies CASRGVAGSYEQYF.

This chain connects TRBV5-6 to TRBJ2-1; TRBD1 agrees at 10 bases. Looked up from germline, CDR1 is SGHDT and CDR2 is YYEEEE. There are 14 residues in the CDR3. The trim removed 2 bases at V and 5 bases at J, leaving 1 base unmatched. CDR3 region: CASSFGQGDNEQFF. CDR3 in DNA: TGTGCCAGCAGCTTTGGACAGGGGGACAATGAGCAGTTCTTC.

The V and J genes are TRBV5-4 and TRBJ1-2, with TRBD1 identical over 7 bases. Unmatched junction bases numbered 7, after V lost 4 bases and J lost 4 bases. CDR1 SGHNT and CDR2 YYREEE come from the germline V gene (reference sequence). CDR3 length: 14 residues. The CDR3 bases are TGTGCCAGCAGCATGAAGACAGGGAGCTATGGCTACACCTTC. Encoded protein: CASSMKTGSYGYTF.

CDR3 region: CASSAGTGMDEKLFF. CDR3 coding DNA: TGTGCCAGCAGTGCCGGGACAGGGATGGATGAAAAACTGTTTTTT. This chain links TRBV6-1 with TRBJ1-4; 9 bases match TRBD1. Looked up from germline, CDR1 is MNHNS and CDR2 is SASEGT. The CDR3 runs to 15 residues. With 4 bases clipped from V and 6 bases from J, the junction kept 6 bases outside the gene matches.

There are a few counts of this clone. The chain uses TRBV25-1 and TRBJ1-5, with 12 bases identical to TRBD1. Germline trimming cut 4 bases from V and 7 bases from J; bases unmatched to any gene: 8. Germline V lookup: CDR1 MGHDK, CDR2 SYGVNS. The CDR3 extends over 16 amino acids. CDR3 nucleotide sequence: TGTGCCAGCAGTGCCGGGACAGGGGGCGAAGGACAGCCCCAGCATTTT. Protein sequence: CASSAGTGGEGQPQHF.

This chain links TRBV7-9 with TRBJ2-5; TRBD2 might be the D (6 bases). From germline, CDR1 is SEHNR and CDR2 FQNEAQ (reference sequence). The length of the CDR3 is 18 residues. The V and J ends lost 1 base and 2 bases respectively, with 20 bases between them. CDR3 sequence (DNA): TGTGCCAGCAGCTTAGTTAGGGCGGGGCCCGGTCTTCAAGAGACCCAGTACTTC. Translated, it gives CASSLVRAGPGLQETQYF.

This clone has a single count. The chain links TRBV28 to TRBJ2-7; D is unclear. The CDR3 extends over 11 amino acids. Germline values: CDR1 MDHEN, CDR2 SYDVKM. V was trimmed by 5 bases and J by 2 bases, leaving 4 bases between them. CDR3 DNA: TGTGCCAGCAGTCCAACCTACGAGCAGTACTTC. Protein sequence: CASSPTYEQYF.

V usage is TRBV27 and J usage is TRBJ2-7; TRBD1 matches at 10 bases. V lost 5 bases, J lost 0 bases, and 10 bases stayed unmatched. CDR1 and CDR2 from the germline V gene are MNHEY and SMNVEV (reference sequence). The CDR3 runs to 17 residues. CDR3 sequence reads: CASSTRQGAPLSYEQYF. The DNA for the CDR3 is TGTGCCAGCAGTACCAGACAGGGGGCGCCGCTCTCCTACGAGCAGTACTTC.

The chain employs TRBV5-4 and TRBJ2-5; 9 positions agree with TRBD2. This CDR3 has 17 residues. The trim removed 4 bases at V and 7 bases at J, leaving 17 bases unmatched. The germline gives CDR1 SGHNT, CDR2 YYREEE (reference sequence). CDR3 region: CASSLRVGSGSLGTQYF. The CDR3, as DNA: TGTGCCAGCAGCCTCCGTGTTGGTAGCGGGAGTCTTGGGACCCAGTACTTC.

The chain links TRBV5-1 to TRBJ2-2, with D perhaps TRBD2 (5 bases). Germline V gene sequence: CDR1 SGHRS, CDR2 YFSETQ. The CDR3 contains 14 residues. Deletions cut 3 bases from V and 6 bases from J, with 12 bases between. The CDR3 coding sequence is TGCGCCAGCAGCTCAACCGTCGGGGCCGGGGAGCTGTTTTTT. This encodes CASSSTVGAGELFF.

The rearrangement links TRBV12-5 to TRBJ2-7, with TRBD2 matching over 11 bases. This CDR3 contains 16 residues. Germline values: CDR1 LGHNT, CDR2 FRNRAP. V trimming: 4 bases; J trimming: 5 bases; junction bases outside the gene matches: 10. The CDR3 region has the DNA TGTGCTAGTGGTTCATTACCGGGACTAGCGGTAGACGAGCAGTACTTC. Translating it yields CASGSLPGLAVDEQYF.

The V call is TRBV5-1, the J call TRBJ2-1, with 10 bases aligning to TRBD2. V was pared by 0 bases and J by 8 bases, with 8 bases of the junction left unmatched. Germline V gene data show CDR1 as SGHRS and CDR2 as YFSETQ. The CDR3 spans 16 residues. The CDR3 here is CASSLAPSGSDDEQFF. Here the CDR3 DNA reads TGCGCCAGCAGCTTGGCCCCTAGCGGGAGTGACGATGAGCAGTTCTTC.

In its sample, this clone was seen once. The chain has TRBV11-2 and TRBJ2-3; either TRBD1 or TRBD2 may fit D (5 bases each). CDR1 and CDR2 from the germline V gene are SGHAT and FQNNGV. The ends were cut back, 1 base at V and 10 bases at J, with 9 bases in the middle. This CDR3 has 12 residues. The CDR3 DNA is TGTGCCAGCAGCTTAGTTCGGGACGCGCAGTATTTT. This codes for CASSLVRDAQYF.

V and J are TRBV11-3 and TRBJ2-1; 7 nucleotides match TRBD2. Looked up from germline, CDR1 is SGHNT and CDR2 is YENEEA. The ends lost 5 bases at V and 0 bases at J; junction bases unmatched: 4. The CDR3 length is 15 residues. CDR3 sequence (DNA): TGTGCCAGCAGCCAAGGGGACTACTCCTACAATGAGCAGTTCTTC. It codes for CASSQGDYSYNEQFF.

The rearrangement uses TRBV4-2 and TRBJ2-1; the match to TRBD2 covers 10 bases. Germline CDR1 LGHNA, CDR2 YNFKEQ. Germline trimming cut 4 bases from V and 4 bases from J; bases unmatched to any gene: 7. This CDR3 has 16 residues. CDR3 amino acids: CASSPSLAGKYNEQFF. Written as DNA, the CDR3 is TGTGCCAGCAGCCCTTCACTAGCGGGAAAATACAATGAGCAGTTCTTC.

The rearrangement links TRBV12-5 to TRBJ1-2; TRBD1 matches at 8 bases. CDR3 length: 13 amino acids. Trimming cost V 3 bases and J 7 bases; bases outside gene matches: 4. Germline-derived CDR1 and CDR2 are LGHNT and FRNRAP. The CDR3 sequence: CASGFGQGGGYTF. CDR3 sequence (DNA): TGTGCTAGTGGTTTTGGACAGGGTGGTGGCTACACCTTC.

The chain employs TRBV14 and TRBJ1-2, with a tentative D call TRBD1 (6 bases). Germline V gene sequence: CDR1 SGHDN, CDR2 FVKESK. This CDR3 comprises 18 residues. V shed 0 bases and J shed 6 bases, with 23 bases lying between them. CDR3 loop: CASSQEPQIWLRGNGYTF. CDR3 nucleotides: TGTGCCAGCAGCCAAGAACCGCAGATATGGCTCAGGGGTAATGGCTACACCTTC.